There are many counts of the clone carrying this T cell receptor (beta chain). The antigen is unknown. The data originate from a study of T cells after yellow fever vaccination. Overall study context: The authors prepared low-cell-number fractions using SMART-Seq v4 Ultra Low Input.

General study findings and limits: Among all clonotypes, a small share was observed in both CD4 and CD8 compartments.

TCRdb re-called the 5' RACE reads with MiXCR, one entry per CDR3 protein. This sample carries 200,000 to 300,000 distinct CDR3 sequences, about 7% of them seen once, and the ten largest clones take 0.65% to 0.9%. Trimming removed 6 bases at V and 4 bases at J, with 12 bases between. The CDR3 length is 13 residues. Germline assignment: CDR1 SGHTA and CDR2 FQGNSA. The V gene is TRBV7-2, the J gene TRBJ2-5; D not certain. This clonotype was obtained from a man younger than 45 who received the YFV17D yellow fever vaccine. The sample was CD4+ T cells sorted from PBMCs, taken 15 days after the yellow fever booster vaccination. The CDR3 sequence: CASSRTPRETQYF. In DNA form, the CDR3 reads TGTGCCAGCAGTAGGACCCCGCGAGAGACCCAGTACTTC.